These T cell receptor beta chains were read from a single sample in a study of technical replicates of blood from four donors. The assay was immunoSEQ multiplex PCR, and TCRdb's table has in-frame clones only and misses some. The sample carries 60,000 to 80,000 clones, approximately 90% recorded once. Sequencing was done on a sample of PBMCs. These receptors all come from a human donor in good health. Some clones in this sample may be carry-over from other donors' samples. Each CDR3 is given with its conserved first and last residue. The D gene is left open where the match is weak. A row's size may be missing; if present it is once, few, many or a size class.

NA,TRBJ2-1,TRBV6-4,NA,CASKTLADSYNEQFF,TGTGCCAGCAAGACTTTGGCGGACTCCTACAATGAGCAGTTCTTC
TRBD1,TRBJ2-3,TRBV15,NA,CATGQGGGDTQYF,TGTGCCACCGGACAGGGGGGAGGGGATACGCAGTATTTT
TRBD1,TRBJ1-3,TRBV15,NA,CATSTKTGGNTIYF,TGTGCCACCAGCACGAAGACAGGGGGGAACACCATATATTTT
TRBD1,TRBJ1-6,TRBV30,NA,CAWSSGQGVYSPLHF,TGTGCCTGGAGTTCGGGACAGGGGGTGTATTCACCCCTCCACTTT
NA,TRBJ2-6,TRBV11-2,NA,CASSWVGASSGANVLTF,TGTGCCAGCAGCTGGGTGGGGGCCAGCTCTGGGGCCAACGTCCTGACTTTC
TRBD1,TRBJ2-7,TRBV6-5,NA,CASSPGTGDNEQYF,TGCGCCAGCAGTCCCGGGACAGGGGACAACGAGCAGTACTTC
NA,TRBJ1-1,TRBV4-2,NA,CASTISKEVFYEAFF,TGTGCCAGCACCATATCAAAGGAGGTGTTTTATGAAGCTTTCTTT
NA,TRBJ2-4,TRBV2,NA,CASSEIGRGRTAKNIQYF,TGTGCCAGCAGTGAAATTGGGCGTGGGCGTACAGCCAAAAACATTCAGTACTTC
NA,TRBJ2-7,TRBV6-5,NA,CASSSLYEQYF,TGTGCCAGCAGCTCACTCTACGAGCAGTACTTC
TRBD1,TRBJ1-2,TRBV6-4,NA,CASSDGVTGEYGYTF,TGTGCCAGCAGTGACGGGGTGACAGGGGAATATGGCTACACCTTC
NA,TRBJ1-5,TRBV18,NA,CASSFDGNQPQHF,TGTGCCAGCTCCTTCGACGGGAATCAGCCCCAGCATTTT
NA,TRBJ2-4,TRBV19,NA,CASRVRRANLLAKNIQYF,TGTGCCAGTAGGGTAAGGAGGGCCAACCTTTTAGCCAAAAACATTCAGTACTTC
NA,TRBJ2-1,TRBV5-5,NA,CASSLMGGDINEQFF,TGTGCCAGCAGCTTGATGGGGGGGGACATCAATGAGCAGTTCTTC
NA,TRBJ1-1,TRBV6-5,NA,CASSFQGRANTEAFF,TGTGCCAGCAGTTTTCAGGGGCGGGCTAACACTGAAGCTTTCTTT
TRBD2,TRBJ2-2,TRBV6-6,NA,CASSTGLAGTGELFF,TGTGCCAGCAGCACCGGACTAGCGGGCACCGGGGAGCTGTTTTTT
TRBD1,TRBJ2-3,TRBV7-2,NA,CASSKDRVEDTQYF,TGTGCCAGCAGCAAGGACAGGGTTGAAGATACGCAGTATTTT
NA,TRBJ2-7,TRBV2,once,CASNEGLSYEQYF,TGTGCCAGCAACGAGGGCCTTTCCTACGAGCAGTACTTC
TRBD1,TRBJ1-5,TRBV7-6,once,CASSWDRSQPQHF,TGTGCCAGCAGCTGGGACAGATCTCAGCCCCAGCATTTT
NA,TRBJ1-1,TRBV5-4,NA,CASSWRGGNTEAFF,TGTGCCAGCAGCTGGAGGGGAGGGAACACTGAAGCTTTCTTT
TRBD2,TRBJ2-5,TRBV5-4,NA,CASSPGGAGGETQYF,TGTGCCAGCAGCCCCGGGGGAGCGGGAGGGGAGACCCAGTACTTC
NA,TRBJ2-1,TRBV7-2,NA,CASSLVNRGGEQFF,TGTGCCAGCAGCTTAGTAAACAGGGGAGGTGAGCAGTTCTTC
NA,TRBJ2-5,TRBV5-1,NA,CASSFRQGETQYF,TGCGCCAGCAGCTTTAGGCAGGGAGAGACCCAGTACTTC
TRBD2,TRBJ2-7,TRBV9,NA,CASSPRGSSYEQYF,TGTGCCAGCAGTCCCCGCGGGAGCTCCTACGAGCAGTACTTC
TRBD1,TRBJ1-5,TRBV7-9,NA,CASSPPGQGDQPQHF,TGTGCCAGCAGCCCGCCGGGACAGGGGGATCAGCCCCAGCATTTT
NA,TRBJ2-1,TRBV7-9,NA,CASSPLFEQFF,TGTGCCAGCAGCCCGTTATTTGAGCAGTTCTTC
TRBD2,TRBJ2-1,TRBV19,NA,CASRLGAGGGEQFF,TGTGCCAGCCGACTCGGGGCGGGAGGGGGTGAGCAGTTCTTC
NA,TRBJ1-2,TRBV6-5,NA,CASSSPSRAEGGYTF,TGTGCCAGCAGTTCACCTTCTCGGGCCGAGGGTGGCTACACCTTC
NA,TRBJ2-2,TRBV2,NA,CASSLIGTGDTNTGELFF,TGTGCCAGCAGTCTGATCGGAACAGGAGACACGAACACCGGGGAGCTGTTTTTT
TRBD2,TRBJ2-4,TRBV6-5,NA,CASSYSTSGRRNIQYF,TGTGCCAGCAGTTACTCGACTAGCGGGAGGAGAAACATTCAGTACTTC
NA,TRBJ2-1,TRBV5-4,NA,CASSPGGQRRGFDEQFF,TGTGCCAGCAGCCCCGGTGGACAGAGGCGTGGTTTCGATGAGCAGTTCTTC
NA,TRBJ1-6,TRBV6-5,NA,CASRTGIPNSPLHF,TGTGCCAGCAGAACAGGGATCCCTAATTCACCCCTCCACTTT